These T cell receptor beta chains were read from a single sample in a study of patients and donors after allogeneic stem cell transplantation. TCRdb re-derived calls from the RT-PCR reads in MiXCR, one entry per CDR3 protein. The table has approximately 200,000 distinct CDR3 sequences, roughly 14% seen once. The sequenced material came from blood, either unsorted or a sorted T cell fraction (not recorded which). Receptors were obtained from a human donor who was either an allogeneic HSCT recipient or a stem cell or donor lymphocyte infusion donor (not recorded which). It is not recorded whose cells these are; they may come from a transplant donor. Each CDR3 is given with its conserved first and last residue. The D gene is left open where the match is weak. Clone size appears in some rows only: once, few, many, or a class for an expanded clone.

CDR3nt	CDR3aa	j_gene	v_gene	d_gene	abundance
TGTGCCAGCAGCCAAGATCGCCCCTCCAGGAGCGGGAGTACAGATACGCAGTATTTT	CASSQDRPSRSGSTDTQYF	TRBJ2-3	TRBV4-2	TRBD2	few
TGTGCCAGCAGCTCCCAGGGCGCTGGGGCCAACGTCCTGACTTTC	CASSSQGAGANVLTF	TRBJ2-6	TRBV13	NA	NA
TGTGCCAGCAGTTGGGGACAGGCAGTCAATTCACCCCTCCACTTT	CASSWGQAVNSPLHF	TRBJ1-6	TRBV6-5	TRBD1	many
TGCAGTGCCCCTAGCGACCAATTCTACGAGCAGTACTTC	CSAPSDQFYEQYF	TRBJ2-7	TRBV20-1	NA	NA
TGCAGTGCCACCGCAGGGGGATATGGCAAAAACATTCAGTACTTC	CSATAGGYGKNIQYF	TRBJ2-4	TRBV20-1	TRBD1	many
TGCAGTGCTAGAGACCGGGACCCGGGGTTCTTC	CSARDRDPGFF	TRBJ2-1	TRBV20-1	NA	many
TGTGCCAGCAGCCGAAGGACCCTAACCTTACCAGATACGCAGTATTTT	CASSRRTLTLPDTQYF	TRBJ2-3	TRBV7-9	NA	NA
TGTGCCAGCAAGAGACAGAGAAACTACGAGCAGTACTTC	CASKRQRNYEQYF	TRBJ2-7	TRBV2	NA	few
TGTGCCAGCAGCTTGGCCGGGGGGGCCCTGGAGACCCAGTACTTC	CASSLAGGALETQYF	TRBJ2-5	TRBV5-5	TRBD2	NA
TGTGCCAGCAGCGTAAGGCTAGCGGGATCCGGGGATGAGCAGTTCTTC	CASSVRLAGSGDEQFF	TRBJ2-1	TRBV9	TRBD2	few
TGTGCCAGCTCCCCCCTGGGGGCAGCACATGGCTACACCTTC	CASSPLGAAHGYTF	TRBJ1-2	TRBV18	NA	many
TGTGCCTGGAGTGTGGGGTCCCGGTCAGCCTACGAGCAGTACTTC	CAWSVGSRSAYEQYF	TRBJ2-7	TRBV30	NA	few
TGTGCCAGCAGCCGGTCTGGAAACACCATATATTTT	CASSRSGNTIYF	TRBJ1-3	TRBV7-2	NA	many
TGTGCCAGCATCCCTGGACGGGACAATTCACCCCTCCACTTT	CASIPGRDNSPLHF	TRBJ1-6	TRBV7-2	NA	NA
TGTGCCAGCAGCCCACCTACGGTGCGCAGGAGCAATCAGCCCCAGCATTTT	CASSPPTVRRSNQPQHF	TRBJ1-5	TRBV11-2	NA	many
TGTGCCAGCAGCCCCCCCAGTGCAAATCTGGCCAACGTCCTGACTTTC	CASSPPSANLANVLTF	TRBJ2-6	TRBV11-2	NA	NA
TGCGCCAGCAGTCCTAACGCGGACAGGCCAGAGACCCAGTACTTC	CASSPNADRPETQYF	TRBJ2-5	TRBV5-1	TRBD1	many
TGCAGAGTATGGACAGCGAACACTGAAGCTTTCTTT	CRVWTANTEAFF	TRBJ1-1	TRBV29-1	NA	NA
TGTGCCAGCAGCTTAGAGGGGGGCACTCACACCGGGGAGCTGTTTTTT	CASSLEGGTHTGELFF	TRBJ2-2	TRBV11-2	NA	NA
TGCAGTGCCCTCACGTCACACTCTGGAAACACCATATATTTT	CSALTSHSGNTIYF	TRBJ1-3	TRBV20-1	NA	few
TGCAGTGCTAGGGACACCCGATCCGGAGGCTACACCCAGTACTTC	CSARDTRSGGYTQYF	TRBJ2-5	TRBV20-1	NA	few
TGCGCCAGCAGCAAGGGAGAAGAGACCCAGTACTTC	CASSKGEETQYF	TRBJ2-5	TRBV5-1	NA	NA
TGCAGTGCTCCCCGAGCGGGGGTAGCGGGAATTAATGTTCCAGATACGCAGTATTTT	CSAPRAGVAGINVPDTQYF	TRBJ2-3	TRBV20-1	TRBD2	NA
TGCAGTGCCCTGGGCTCCCAACTAGCCTACGAGCAGTACTTC	CSALGSQLAYEQYF	TRBJ2-7	TRBV20-1	NA	NA
TGTGCCAGCAGCTTAGATGGGGGGCAGCCTTATGGCTACACCTTC	CASSLDGGQPYGYTF	TRBJ1-2	TRBV11-3	NA	few
TGTGCCAGCAGCTTAGCAGGTTCGGGTCGCGGCTACACCTTC	CASSLAGSGRGYTF	TRBJ1-2	TRBV7-2	NA	NA
TGTGCCAGCAGCTTAGATCATGGCTACACCTTC	CASSLDHGYTF	TRBJ1-2	TRBV11-2	NA	few
TGCGCCAGCAGCTTGGGGGTCGGGGGGGCCAATGGCAATGAGCAGTTCTTC	CASSLGVGGANGNEQFF	TRBJ2-1	TRBV5-1	TRBD2	NA
TGTGCCAGCAGTTCTTGGACGGGGAACACTGAAGCTTTCTTT	CASSSWTGNTEAFF	TRBJ1-1	TRBV6-5	NA	few
TGCAGCGTCGGTACAGGGGGCAGCGATCAGCCCCAGCATTTT	CSVGTGGSDQPQHF	TRBJ1-5	TRBV29-1	TRBD1	many
TGTGCCAGCAGCCGGGACAGTAGATCCGAGCAGTACTTC	CASSRDSRSEQYF	TRBJ2-7	TRBV7-2	TRBD1	many
TGTGCCAGCAGCCTCGAGGACAGGGCCTACAATGAGCAGTTCTTC	CASSLEDRAYNEQFF	TRBJ2-1	TRBV5-5	TRBD1	few
TGCAGTGTCCGGGCGGGGGCGAGGGGTAATGAGCAGTTCTTC	CSVRAGARGNEQFF	TRBJ2-1	TRBV20-1	NA	NA
TGCAGTGCTAAGGGACTAGCGGGGATGGAGACCCAGTACTTC	CSAKGLAGMETQYF	TRBJ2-5	TRBV20-1	TRBD2	NA
TGTGCCAGCAGCGGGACAGGGGGCAACGAAAAACTGTTTTTT	CASSGTGGNEKLFF	TRBJ1-4	TRBV12-3/TRBV12-4	TRBD1	NA
TGTGCCAGTGCCTTCAGGCTAGAGGGTGAGCAGTTCTTC	CASAFRLEGEQFF	TRBJ2-1	TRBV6-2/TRBV6-3	NA	many